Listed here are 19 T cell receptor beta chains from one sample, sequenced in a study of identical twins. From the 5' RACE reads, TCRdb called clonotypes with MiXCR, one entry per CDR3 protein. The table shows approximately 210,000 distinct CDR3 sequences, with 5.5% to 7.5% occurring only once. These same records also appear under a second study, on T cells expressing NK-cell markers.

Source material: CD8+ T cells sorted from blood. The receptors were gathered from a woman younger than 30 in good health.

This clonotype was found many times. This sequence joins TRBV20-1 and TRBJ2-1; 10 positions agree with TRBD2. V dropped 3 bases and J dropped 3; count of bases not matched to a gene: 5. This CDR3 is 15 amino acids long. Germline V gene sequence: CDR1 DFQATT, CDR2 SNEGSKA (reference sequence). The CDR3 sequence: CSASGPSGSYNEQFF. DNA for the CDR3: TGCAGTGCTAGTGGTCCTAGCGGGAGCTACAATGAGCAGTTCTTC.

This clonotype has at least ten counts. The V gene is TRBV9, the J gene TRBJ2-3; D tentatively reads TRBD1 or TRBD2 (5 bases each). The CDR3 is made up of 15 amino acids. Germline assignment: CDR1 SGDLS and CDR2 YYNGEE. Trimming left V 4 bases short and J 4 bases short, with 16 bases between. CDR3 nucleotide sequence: TGTGCCAGCAGCTCCAGCGGTCGGGGCGCAGATACGCAGTATTTT. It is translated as CASSSSGRGADTQYF.

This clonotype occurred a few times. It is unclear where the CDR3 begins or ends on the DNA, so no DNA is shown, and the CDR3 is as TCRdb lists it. CDR3 sequence reads: CAIGVTFGTGASGANVLTF. The rearrangement joins TRBV21-1 to TRBJ2-6; no DNA check was done on the table's D call, TRBD1. TRBV21-1 is classified as a pseudogene. Ends included, the CDR3 has 19 residues.

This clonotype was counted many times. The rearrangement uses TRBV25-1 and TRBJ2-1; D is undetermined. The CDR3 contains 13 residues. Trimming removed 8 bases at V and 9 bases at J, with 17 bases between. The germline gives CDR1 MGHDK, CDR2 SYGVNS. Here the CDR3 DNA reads TGTGCCAGCCGATCAACCCGATATACTGAGCAGTTCTTC. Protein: CASRSTRYTEQFF.

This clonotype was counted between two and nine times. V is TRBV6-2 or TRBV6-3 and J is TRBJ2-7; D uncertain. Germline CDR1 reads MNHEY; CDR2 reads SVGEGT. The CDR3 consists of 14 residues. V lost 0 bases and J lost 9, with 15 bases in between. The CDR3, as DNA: TGTGCCAGCAGTTACTCTTTGGACGCCGGCGGGCAGTACTTC. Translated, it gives CASSYSLDAGGQYF.

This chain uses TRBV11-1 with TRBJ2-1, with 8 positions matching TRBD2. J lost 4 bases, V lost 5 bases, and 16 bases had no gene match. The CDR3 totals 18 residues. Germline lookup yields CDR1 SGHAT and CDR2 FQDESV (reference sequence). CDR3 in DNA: TGTGCCAGCAGCGGCGGTACGGCGGGAGGTCCTTATTACAATGAGCAGTTCTTC. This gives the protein CASSGGTAGGPYYNEQFF.

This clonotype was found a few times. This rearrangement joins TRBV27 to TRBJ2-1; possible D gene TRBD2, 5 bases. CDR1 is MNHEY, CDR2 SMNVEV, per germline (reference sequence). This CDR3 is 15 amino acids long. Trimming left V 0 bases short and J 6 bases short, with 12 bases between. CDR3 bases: TGTGCCAGCAGTTTATCGGCGGACTGGGGCAATGAGCAGTTCTTC. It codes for CASSLSADWGNEQFF.

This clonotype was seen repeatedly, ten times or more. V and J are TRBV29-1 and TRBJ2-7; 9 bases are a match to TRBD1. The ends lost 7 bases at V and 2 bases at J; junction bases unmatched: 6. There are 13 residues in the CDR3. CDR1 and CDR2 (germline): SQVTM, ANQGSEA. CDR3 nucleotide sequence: TGCAGCGCTCTCGGGACAGGGACCTACGAGCAGTACTTC. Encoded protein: CSALGTGTYEQYF.

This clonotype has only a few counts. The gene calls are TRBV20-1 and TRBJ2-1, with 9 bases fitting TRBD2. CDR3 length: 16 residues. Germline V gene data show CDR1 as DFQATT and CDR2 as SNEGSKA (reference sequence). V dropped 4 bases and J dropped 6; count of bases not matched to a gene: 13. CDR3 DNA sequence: TGCAGTGCTACGAAACCAGCGGGGGGTAGGGGCAATGAGCAGTTCTTC. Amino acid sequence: CSATKPAGGRGNEQFF.

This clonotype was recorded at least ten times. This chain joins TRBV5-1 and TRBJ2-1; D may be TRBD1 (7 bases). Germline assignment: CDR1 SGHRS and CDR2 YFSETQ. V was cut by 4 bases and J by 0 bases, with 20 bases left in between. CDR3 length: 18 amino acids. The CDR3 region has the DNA TGCGCCAGCAGCGGATTGGGGGGACAGTTGAGCTCCTACAATGAGCAGTTCTTC. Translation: CASSGLGGQLSSYNEQFF.

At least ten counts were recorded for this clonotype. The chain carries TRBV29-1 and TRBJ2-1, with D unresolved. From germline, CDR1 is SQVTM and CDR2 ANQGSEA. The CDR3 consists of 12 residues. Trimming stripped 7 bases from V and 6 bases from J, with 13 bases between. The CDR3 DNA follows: TGCAGCGCGGGTGGGCTAATCAATGAGCAGTTCTTC. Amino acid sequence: CSAGGLINEQFF.

This chain's CDR3 is CASSRFNRGIYEQYF. The CDR3 DNA is TGTGCCAGCAGCCGATTCAACAGGGGTATTTACGAGCAGTACTTC. The gene calls are TRBV12-3 or TRBV12-4 and TRBJ2-7, with 7 bases matching TRBD1. The CDR3 is made up of 15 amino acids. V dropped 6 bases and J dropped 4; count of bases not matched to a gene: 12.

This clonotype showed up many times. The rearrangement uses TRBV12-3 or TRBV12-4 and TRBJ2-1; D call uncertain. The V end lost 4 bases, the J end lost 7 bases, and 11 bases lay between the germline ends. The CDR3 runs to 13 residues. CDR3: CASSYNLGNEQFF. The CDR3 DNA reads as TGTGCCAGCAGTTATAATCTCGGAAATGAGCAGTTCTTC.

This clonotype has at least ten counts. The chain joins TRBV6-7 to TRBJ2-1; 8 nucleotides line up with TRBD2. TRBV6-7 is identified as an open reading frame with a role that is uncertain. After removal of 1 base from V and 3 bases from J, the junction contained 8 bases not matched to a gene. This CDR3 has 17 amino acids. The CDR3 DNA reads TGTGCCAGCAGTTACTACCAAGCGGGAGAGGGCTACAATGAGCAGTTCTTC. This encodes CASSYYQAGEGYNEQFF.

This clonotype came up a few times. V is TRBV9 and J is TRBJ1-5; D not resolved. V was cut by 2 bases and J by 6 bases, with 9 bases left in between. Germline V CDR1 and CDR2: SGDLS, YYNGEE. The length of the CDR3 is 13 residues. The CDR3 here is CASSVFSGQPQHF. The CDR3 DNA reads TGTGCCAGCAGCGTTTTTTCTGGTCAGCCCCAGCATTTT.

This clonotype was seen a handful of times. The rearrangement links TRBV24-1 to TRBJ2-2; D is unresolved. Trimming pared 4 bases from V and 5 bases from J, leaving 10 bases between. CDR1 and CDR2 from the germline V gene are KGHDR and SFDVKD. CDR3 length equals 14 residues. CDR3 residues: CATSESLRTGELFF. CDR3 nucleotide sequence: TGTGCCACCAGTGAGTCCCTCCGGACCGGGGAGCTGTTTTTT.

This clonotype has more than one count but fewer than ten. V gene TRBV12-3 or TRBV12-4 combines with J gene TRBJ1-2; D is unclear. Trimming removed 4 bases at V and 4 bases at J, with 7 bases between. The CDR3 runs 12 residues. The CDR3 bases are TGTGCCAGCAGTTCTGGGAGCTATGGCTACACCTTC. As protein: CASSSGSYGYTF.

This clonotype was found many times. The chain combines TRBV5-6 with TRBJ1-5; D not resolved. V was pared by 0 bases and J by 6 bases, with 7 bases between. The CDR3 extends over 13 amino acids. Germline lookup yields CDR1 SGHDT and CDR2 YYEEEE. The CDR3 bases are TGTGCCAGCAGCTTGGGGGTAGGTCAGCCCCAGCATTTT. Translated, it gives CASSLGVGQPQHF.

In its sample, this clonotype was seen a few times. The DNA of the CDR3 is TGCGCCAGCAGTGAGTCACCGGGGGTGAACTATGGCTACACCTTC. It yields the protein CASSESPGVNYGYTF. The rearrangement links TRBV10-2 to TRBJ1-2, with D tentatively TRBD1 (5 bases). The CDR3 is made up of 15 amino acids. Germline loops: CDR1 WSHSY, CDR2 SAAADI. Trimming removed 0 bases from V and 2 bases from J, with 10 bases in between.